This TCR beta chain was sequenced for a study of T cell responses to AZD1222 COVID-19 vaccine. The study's findings and limits: Clonal diversity was possibly underestimated, and the donors were mostly white British, with more females.

Notes on this clone: Its target is unknown.

The protocol was immunoSEQ multiplex PCR, while the TCRdb copy is restricted to in-frame clones and leaves out a portion. The sample yields fewer than 200,000 clones, around 94% seen once. This CDR3 region has 13 residues. V lost 3 bases and J 4 bases, leaving 10 bases between the germline ends. CDR1 is KGHSH and CDR2 is LQKENI in the germline V gene. Here the sequenced sample was peripheral blood, taken on day 0 of AZD1222 vaccination. This chain joins TRBV18 and TRBJ2-7; D assignment may be TRBD1 or TRBD2 (5 bases each). The TCR was taken from an adult in good health. This chain's CDR3 is CASSPTEGYEQYF. In DNA form, the CDR3 reads TGTGCCAGCTCACCGACCGAGGGGTACGAGCAGTACTTC.